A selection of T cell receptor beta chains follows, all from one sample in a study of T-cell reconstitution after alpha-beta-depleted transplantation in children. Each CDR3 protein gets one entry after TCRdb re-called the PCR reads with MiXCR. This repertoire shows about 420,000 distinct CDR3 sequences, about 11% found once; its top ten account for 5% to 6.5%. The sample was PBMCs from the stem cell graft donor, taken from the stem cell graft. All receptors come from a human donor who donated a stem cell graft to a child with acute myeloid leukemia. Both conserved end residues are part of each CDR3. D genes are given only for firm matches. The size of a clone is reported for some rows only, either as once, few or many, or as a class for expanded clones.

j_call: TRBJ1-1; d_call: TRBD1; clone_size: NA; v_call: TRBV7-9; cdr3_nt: TGTGCCAGCAGCAACAGGGGGCTGACTGAAGCTTTCTTT; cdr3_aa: CASSNRGLTEAFF
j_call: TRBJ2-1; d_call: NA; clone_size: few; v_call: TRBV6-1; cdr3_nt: TGTGCCAGCAGCCTAGCGTCTGAGCCGAACAATGAGCAGTTCTTC; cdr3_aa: CASSLASEPNNEQFF
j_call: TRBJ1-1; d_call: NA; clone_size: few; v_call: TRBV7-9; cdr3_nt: TGTGCCAGCAGCTTAGAACAGGGCTTCACTGAAGCTTTCTTT; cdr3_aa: CASSLEQGFTEAFF
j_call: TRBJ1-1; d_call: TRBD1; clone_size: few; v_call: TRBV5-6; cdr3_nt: TGTGCCAGCAGCTTGTCATACAGGGGTACTGAAGCTTTCTTT; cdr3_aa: CASSLSYRGTEAFF
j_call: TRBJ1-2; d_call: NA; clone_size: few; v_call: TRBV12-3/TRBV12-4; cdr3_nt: TGTGCCAGCAGTTTGGCAGGGAGGTCCCTTGTCTATGGCTACACCTTC; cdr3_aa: CASSLAGRSLVYGYTF
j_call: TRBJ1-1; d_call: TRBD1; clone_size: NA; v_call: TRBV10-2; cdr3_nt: TGCGCCAGCATGGACAGGGATACTGAAGCTTTCTTT; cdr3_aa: CASMDRDTEAFF
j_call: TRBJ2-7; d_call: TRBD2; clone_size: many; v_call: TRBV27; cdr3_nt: TGTGCCAGCAGTAGCGGGAGCCGCGAGCAGTACTTC; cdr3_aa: CASSSGSREQYF
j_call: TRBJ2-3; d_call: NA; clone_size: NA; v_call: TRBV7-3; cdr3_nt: TGTGCCAGCAGCTCCGGGACGGAGGTATCAGATACGCAGTATTTT; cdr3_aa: CASSSGTEVSDTQYF
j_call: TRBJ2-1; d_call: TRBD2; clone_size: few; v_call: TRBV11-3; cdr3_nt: TGTGCCAGCAGCTCGTCACTAGCGGCAAACTCCTACAATGAGCAGTTCTTC; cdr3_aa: CASSSSLAANSYNEQFF
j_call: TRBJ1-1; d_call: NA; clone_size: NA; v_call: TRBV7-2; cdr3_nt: TGTGCCAGCAGCCTACAGGACTACATGAACACTGAAGCTTTCTTT; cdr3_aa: CASSLQDYMNTEAFF
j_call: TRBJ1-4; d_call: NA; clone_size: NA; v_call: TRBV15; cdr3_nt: TGTGCCACCAGCAGAGTCCTTGCAACTAATGAAAAACTGTTTTTT; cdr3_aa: CATSRVLATNEKLFF
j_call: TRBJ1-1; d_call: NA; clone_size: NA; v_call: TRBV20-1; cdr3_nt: TGCAGTGCTAGAGTCTCAGGGTTGGGCACTGAAGCTTTCTTT; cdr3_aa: CSARVSGLGTEAFF
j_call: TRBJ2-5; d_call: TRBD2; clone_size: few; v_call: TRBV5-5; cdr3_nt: TGTGCCAGCAGCTTTGTACAACTAGCGGGACCCCAAGAGACCCAGTACTTC; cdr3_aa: CASSFVQLAGPQETQYF
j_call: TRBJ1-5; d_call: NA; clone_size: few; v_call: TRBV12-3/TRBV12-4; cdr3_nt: TGTGCCAGCAGTTTTCAGCCTAATCAGCCCCAGCATTTT; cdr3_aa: CASSFQPNQPQHF
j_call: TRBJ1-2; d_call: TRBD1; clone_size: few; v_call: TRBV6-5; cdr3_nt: TGTGCCAGCAGTTACGATACCGGGACAGGGTTTAACTATGGCTACACCTTC; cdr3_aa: CASSYDTGTGFNYGYTF
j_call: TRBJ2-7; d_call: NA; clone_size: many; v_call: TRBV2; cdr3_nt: TGTGCCAGCAGTGAAGGGGGGGCTTCGTACGAGCAGTACTTC; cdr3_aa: CASSEGGASYEQYF